These 6 T cell receptor beta chains originate from one sample sequenced in a study of cytomegalovirus exposure and HLA in healthy donors. PCR amplification relied on 60 Vbeta primers (plus 13 Jbeta primers). Using immunoSEQ multiplex PCR, the repertoire was profiled, and TCRdb retains in-frame clones only, with some absent. The sample holds about 130,000 clones, roughly four fifths seen once. Sequencing was done on a sample of PBMCs. Receptors originate from a boy between 2 and 15 years old in good health and CMV-seronegative.

The table lists this clone with a count of one. The chain uses TRBV19 and TRBJ1-5; D not certain. CDR3 length: 15 residues. The V and J ends lost 2 bases and 3 bases respectively, with 11 bases between them. Germline V gene sequence: CDR1 LNHDA, CDR2 SQIVND (reference sequence). CDR3 DNA: TGTGCCAGTAGTATATTCCGGGGTCCCAATCAGCCCCAGCATTTT. This translates into CASSIFRGPNQPQHF. The whole variable domain, filled in from reference TRBV19 and TRBJ1-5, reads DGGITQSPKYLFRKEGQNVTLSCEQNLNHDAMYWYRQDPGQGLRLIYYSQIVNDFQKGDIAEGYSVSREKKESFPLTVTSAQKNPTAFYLCASSIFRGPNQPQHFGDGTRLSIL.

In this sample, this clone turned up a few times. The V call is TRBV30, the J call TRBJ2-2, with 12 bases aligning to TRBD2. There are 16 residues in the CDR3. Germline V CDR1 and CDR2: GTSNPN, SVGIG (reference sequence). The V and J ends lost 1 base and 7 bases, in that order; junction bases with no gene match: 7. Here the CDR3 DNA reads TGTGCCTGGAGTGAGCGACTAGCGGGAGAGGTCGGGGAGCTGTTTTTT. This translates into CAWSERLAGEVGELFF.

The chain uses TRBV25-1 and TRBJ2-3; possibly TRBD2 for D (5 bases). The V end lost 1 base, the J end lost 3 bases, and 8 bases lay between the germline ends. The germline CDR1 and CDR2 sequences are MGHDK and SYGVNS. The CDR3 is made up of 14 amino acids. The CDR3 bases are TGTGCCAGCAGTGAATGGGGAGCTACAGATACGCAGTATTTT. Protein: CASSEWGATDTQYF.

The rearrangement joins TRBV11-2 to TRBJ2-6, with TRBD2 identical over 7 bases. V lost 2 bases, J lost 2 bases, and 6 bases stayed unmatched. The CDR3 is 17 amino acids. Per germline, CDR1 SGHAT and CDR2 FQNNGV. DNA of the CDR3: TGTGCCAGCAGCTTATCCCCGGGGACTACTGGGGCCAACGTCCTGACTTTC. It codes for CASSLSPGTTGANVLTF.

This clone was recorded only once. This chain uses TRBV9 with TRBJ2-2; D possibly corresponds to TRBD2 (6 bases). Germline lookup yields CDR1 SGDLS and CDR2 YYNGEE. V lost 3 bases to trimming and J lost 7 bases, with 16 bases between them. The CDR3 has 15 amino acids. CDR3 nucleotide sequence: TGTGCCAGCAGCGCAGGCGGGACGTACGACGGGGAGCTGTTTTTT. This encodes CASSAGGTYDGELFF. The full variable domain, its missing parts supplied by reference TRBV9 and TRBJ2-2, is DSGVTQTPKHLITATGQRVTLRCSPRSGDLSVYWYQQSLDQGLQFLIQYYNGEERAKGNILERFSAQQFPDLHSELNLSSLELGDSALYFCASSAGGTYDGELFFGEGSRLTVL.

The chain is built from TRBV5-1 and TRBJ2-1; 9 positions match TRBD2. The CDR3 extends over 13 amino acids. Per the germline V gene, CDR1 is SGHRS and CDR2 is YFSETQ. V was pared by 2 bases and J by 12 bases, with 6 bases of the junction left unmatched. CDR3 coding DNA: TGCGCCAGCAGCTTCTCTAGCGGGGCCGGGCAGTTCTTC. It specifies CASSFSSGAGQFF.